A selection of T cell receptor beta chains follows, all from one sample in a study of long-term antiretroviral therapy in people with HIV. Sequencing was performed with immunoSEQ multiplex PCR; in TCRdb, only in-frame clones are kept and a portion is missing. The data show about 20,000 clones, 80% seen once. The source was unsorted PBMCs, collected 0.2 years after starting antiretroviral therapy. These receptors all stem from a woman between 40 and 55 years old with HIV. The CDR3 runs from the conserved cysteine through the conserved F or W. Fields, in order: clone size, V gene, CDR3 length, J gene, D gene, CDR3 protein, CDR3 DNA. D genes are given only for firm matches. Where a row states a size, it is once, few, many or the class of an expanded clone; other rows omit it.

>few|TRBV5-1|13|TRBJ1-6|NA
CASSFGSESPLHF
TGCGCCAGCAGCTTTGGATCAGAATCACCCCTCCACTTT
>NA|TRBV13|14|TRBJ1-4|NA
CASSLPGAGEKLFF
TGTGCCAGCAGCTTACCCGGGGCAGGGGAAAAACTGTTTTTT
>once|TRBV7-2|18|TRBJ2-1|NA
CASSLRSLARGSDNEQFF
TGTGCCAGCAGCTTAAGGTCCCTGGCACGTGGTTCGGACAATGAGCAGTTCTTC
>NA|TRBV29-1|14|TRBJ2-7|NA
CSVGGVTATYEQYF
TGCAGCGTTGGAGGGGTTACAGCGACCTACGAGCAGTACTTC
>NA|TRBV7-7|13|TRBJ1-3|NA
CASSLLPREPLYF
TGTGCCAGCAGCTTACTTCCCCGGGAGCCCCTATATTTT
>NA|TRBV6-6|12|TRBJ2-6|NA
CASSPGANVLTF
TGTGCCAGCAGTCCTGGGGCCAACGTCCTGACTTTC
>few|TRBV27|14|TRBJ1-5|NA
CASSPRGGNQPQHF
TGTGCCAGCAGTCCCCGTGGGGGTAATCAGCCCCAGCATTTT
>NA|TRBV11-3|15|TRBJ2-7|NA
CASSPSTGIKREQYF
TGTGCCAGCAGCCCAAGCACCGGGATAAAACGGGAGCAGTACTTC
>NA|TRBV4-1|15|TRBJ2-7|NA
CASSQETKAWYEQYF
TGCGCCAGCAGCCAAGAAACCAAAGCCTGGTACGAGCAGTACTTC
>NA|TRBV5-1|12|TRBJ1-2|NA
CASSLGSYGYTF
TGCGCCAGCAGCTTGGGTTCCTATGGCTACACCTTC
>NA|TRBV5-8|14|TRBJ2-3|NA
CASSLIESADTQYF
TGTGCCAGCAGCTTGATCGAGTCCGCAGATACGCAGTATTTT
>few|TRBV5-1|14|TRBJ2-7|NA
CASSLEWGPYEQYF
TGCGCCAGCAGCTTGGAGTGGGGGCCTTACGAGCAGTACTTC
>few|TRBV27|13|TRBJ1-1|NA
CASSLLIHTEAFF
TGTGCCAGCAGCTTACTAATTCACACTGAAGCTTTCTTT
>NA|TRBV23-1|16|TRBJ2-2|TRBD2
CASPQRGRTNTGELFF
TGCGCCAGCCCACAGCGGGGGCGCACTAACACCGGGGAGCTGTTTTTT
>NA|TRBV5-6|15|TRBJ1-1|NA
CASSFRDLMNTEAFF
TGTGCCAGCAGCTTCAGGGACCTTATGAACACTGAAGCTTTCTTT
>NA|TRBV30|14|TRBJ2-1|TRBD2
CAWTSGGALNEQFF
TGTGCCTGGACTAGCGGGGGGGCTCTAAATGAGCAGTTCTTC
>NA|TRBV6-1|15|TRBJ2-7|NA
CASTGSPPLSYEQYF
TGTGCCAGCACGGGCTCCCCGCCCCTCTCCTACGAGCAGTACTTC
>few|TRBV4-1|11|TRBJ2-7|NA
CASSQGVEQYF
TGCGCCAGCAGCCAAGGCGTCGAGCAGTACTTC
>NA|TRBV27|16|TRBJ1-2|NA
CASSPVGLQINYGYTF
TGTGCCAGCAGTCCTGTGGGCCTCCAGATCAACTATGGCTACACCTTC
>NA|TRBV9|16|TRBJ2-3|NA
CASSVGGSPSTDTQYF
TGTGCCAGCAGCGTAGGGGGGTCACCTAGCACAGATACGCAGTATTTT
>NA|TRBV30|16|TRBJ2-5|TRBD1
CAWSAYTGTEQETQYF
TGTGCCTGGAGTGCTTATACCGGGACAGAACAAGAGACCCAGTACTTC